This T cell receptor beta chain was captured in a study of long-term antiretroviral therapy in people with HIV. Study findings and constraints: Relative to transplant donor controls, diversity remained lower despite increasing after ART.

This clone was found a few times. Its antigen remains unidentified. V lost 0 bases and J lost 1, with 5 bases in between. The CDR3 contains 14 residues. CDR1 and CDR2 (germline): MNHEY, SMNVEV (reference sequence). Run at survey level, the immunoSEQ assay was version v3.0. Method: immunoSEQ multiplex PCR; TCRdb's copy keeps in-frame clones and lacks some. Of just under 8,000 clones listed, roughly 80% were seen once; the top ten hold around 13%. The chain joins TRBV27 to TRBJ2-3; D gene ambiguous. This sequence originates from a man between 35 and 55 years old with HIV. The source was unsorted PBMCs, collected about 2.6 years before starting antiretroviral therapy. The CDR3 region is CASSLSGGTDTQYF. CDR3 nucleotides: TGTGCCAGCAGTTTATCAGGCGGCACAGATACGCAGTATTTT.